A single sample is the source of the 18 T cell receptor beta chains below, sequenced in a study of early T cells in non-severe SARS-CoV-2 infection (dated by TCRdb to the early 2020s). Library method: 5' RACE. The sequencer was a NextSeq 500. TCRdb redid the processing of the public reads, applying fastp at Q25 and MiXCR, and retained in-frame beta chains. CDR3 protein duplicates are merged, each entry listing the most common genes and DNA. In all, the sample holds about 46,000 distinct CDR3 sequences, and around 9.6% of those were seen once. In total, the top ten clones hold roughly 5.5% of the sample. The source was whole blood, collected at baseline. Receptors were obtained from an adult who was a healthcare worker with PCR-confirmed SARS-CoV-2 infection or an uninfected control (not recorded which).

This clonotype was observed a few times. The chain is built from TRBV7-2 and TRBJ1-5; perhaps TRBD1 as D (5 bases). Germline V lookup: CDR1 SGHTA, CDR2 FQGNSA. Trimming removed 5 bases at V and 7 bases at J, with 12 bases between. The CDR3 extends over 13 amino acids. The CDR3 sequence is CASSGGGTQPQHF. DNA of the CDR3: TGTGCCAGCAGCGGCGGGGGTACACAGCCCCAGCATTTT.

The CDR3: CASSQDGAANTEAFF. In nucleotides, the CDR3 is TGCGCCAGCAGCCAAGATGGGGCCGCTAACACTGAAGCTTTCTTT. J is TRBJ1-1 and V is TRBV4-1, with a tentative D call TRBD1 (5 bases). The CDR3 has 15 amino acids. V lost 0 bases and J lost 2, with 10 bases in between. Germline values: CDR1 MGHRA, CDR2 YSYEKL.

J is TRBJ1-1 and V is TRBV29-1; no clear D. CDR1 SQVTM and CDR2 ANQGSEA come from the germline V gene. The CDR3 sequence is 11 residues long. The germline V and J ends were trimmed by 5 bases and 0 bases, with 4 bases remaining between them. In DNA, the CDR3 is TGCAGCGTTCATCTGAACACTGAAGCTTTCTTT. This translates into CSVHLNTEAFF.

This clonotype was detected many times. This chain links TRBV7-6 with TRBJ2-7, with 8 bases lining up with TRBD1. CDR1 is SGHVS, CDR2 FNYEAQ, per germline. J gave up 4 bases and V 5 bases, and 7 bases lay outside the gene matches. This CDR3 has 14 residues. CDR3 in DNA: TGTGCCAGCAGCCTCGACAGGGGAAGGTACGAGCAGTACTTC. As protein: CASSLDRGRYEQYF.

There are many counts of this clonotype. The chain uses TRBV7-9 and TRBJ1-1, with D perhaps TRBD1 (6 bases). Germline CDR1 SEHNR, CDR2 FQNEAQ (reference sequence). The CDR3 sequence is 14 residues long. V lost 4 bases and J 6 bases, leaving 15 bases between the germline ends. In DNA form, the CDR3 reads TGTGCCAGCAGCTCAGGGGACCTGGGATCTGAAGCTTTCTTT. This encodes CASSSGDLGSEAFF.

This clonotype has at least ten counts. V usage is TRBV30 and J usage is TRBJ1-6; TRBD1 might be the D (6 bases). Germline V gene sequence: CDR1 GTSNPN, CDR2 SVGIG (reference sequence). V was shortened by 4 bases and J by 10 bases, with 17 bases between the two germline ends. The CDR3 covers 14 residues. The chain's CDR3 is CAWTGDGVESPLHF. The CDR3 bases are TGTGCCTGGACAGGGGATGGTGTAGAGTCACCCCTCCACTTT. Full variable domain (remainder filled in from reference TRBV30 and TRBJ1-6): SQTIHQWPATLVQPVGSPLSLECTVEGTSNPNLYWYRQAAGRGLQLLFYSVGIGQISSEVPQNLSASRPQDRQFILSSKKLLLSDSGFYLCAWTGDGVESPLHFGNGTRLTVT.

This clonotype was seen only a few times. The chain recombines TRBV19 with TRBJ2-1, with 8 bases lining up with TRBD2. This CDR3 has 15 residues. With 6 bases clipped from V and 1 base from J, the junction kept 5 bases outside the gene matches. CDR1 is LNHDA and CDR2 is SQIVND in the germline V gene (reference sequence). The CDR3 DNA reads as TGTGCCAGTAGCTCAGCGGGAGCTTCCTACAATGAGCAGTTCTTC. Amino acids: CASSSAGASYNEQFF.

This clonotype was seen a few times. The chain has TRBV7-2 and TRBJ2-3, with TRBD1 matching 7 bases. The ends lost 6 bases at V and 11 bases at J; junction bases unmatched: 14. This CDR3 spans 14 amino acids. The V gene's germline CDR1 is SGHTA and CDR2 FQGNSA. Here the CDR3 DNA reads TGTGCCAGCAGACTAGGTCGCTCCGGGACAGTGCAGTATTTT. Protein: CASRLGRSGTVQYF.

This clonotype was counted ten times or more. The chain carries TRBV15 and TRBJ1-3; tentatively, D is TRBD1 (5 bases). This CDR3 comprises 16 residues. Germline values: CDR1 LNHNV, CDR2 YYDKDF (reference sequence). Trimming left V 0 bases short and J 4 bases short, with 13 bases between. The CDR3 protein is CATSRDLPGSGNTIYF. Here the CDR3 DNA reads TGTGCCACCAGCAGAGATCTTCCAGGGTCGGGAAACACCATATATTTT.

This clonotype is medium-sized by share. This chain uses TRBV28 with TRBJ2-7, with D perhaps given as TRBD1 or TRBD2 (5 bases each). This CDR3 has 13 amino acids. V dropped 7 bases and J dropped 2 bases, with 12 bases sitting between them. Germline CDR1 is MDHEN and CDR2 is SYDVKM. The CDR3 DNA is TGTGCCAGCAAAACCGGGACCACCTACGAGCAGTACTTC. Amino acid sequence: CASKTGTTYEQYF.

This clonotype was counted a few times. The CDR3 sequence: CASSPPGLWYEQYF. Written as DNA, the CDR3 is TGTGCCAGCTCACCACCGGGACTTTGGTACGAGCAGTACTTC. The V gene is TRBV18, the J gene TRBJ2-7, with a possible D match to TRBD2 (6 bases). V lost 0 bases, J lost 4 bases, and 10 bases lay in between. CDR3 length: 14 residues. Germline loops: CDR1 KGHSH, CDR2 LQKENI.

This clonotype was counted ten times or more. The rearrangement links TRBV18 to TRBJ1-5; 8 bases line up with TRBD1. The germline V gene has CDR1 KGHSH and CDR2 LQKENI. Germline trimming cut 3 bases from V and 2 bases from J; bases unmatched to any gene: 3. The CDR3 is 15 residues long. The CDR3 DNA reads TGTGCCAGCTCACCCGACAGGGGAGGCAATCAGCCCCAGCATTTT. Translated: CASSPDRGGNQPQHF. The variable domain in full, with the rest retrieved from reference TRBV18 and TRBJ1-5, is NAGVMQNPRHLVRRRGQEARLRCSPMKGHSHVYWYRQLPEEGLKFMVYLQKENIIDESGMPKERFSAEFPKEGPSILRIQQVVRGDSAAYFCASSPDRGGNQPQHFGDGTRLSIL.

The chain carries TRBV10-1 and TRBJ1-5, with unresolved D. The CDR3 totals 15 residues. Trimming took 3 bases from V and 3 from J, leaving 12 bases between them. CDR1 and CDR2 (germline): WNHNN, SYGVQD (reference sequence). The CDR3 region has the DNA TGCGCCAGCAGTGATGGACTCACTAACAATCAGCCCCAGCATTTT. Residues: CASSDGLTNNQPQHF.

V gene TRBV20-1 combines with J gene TRBJ1-4; D is unclear. CDR1 and CDR2 (germline): DFQATT, SNEGSKA (reference sequence). The germline V and J ends were trimmed by 3 bases and 0 bases, with 5 bases remaining between them. The CDR3 contains 13 residues. The CDR3 sequence: CSASRTTNEKLFF. CDR3 DNA: TGCAGTGCTAGTCGGACAACTAATGAAAAACTGTTTTTT.

By share, this clonotype counts as medium-sized. The chain recombines TRBV7-2 with TRBJ2-1, with 9 positions matching TRBD2. CDR3 size: 15 residues. CDR1 is SGHTA and CDR2 is FQGNSA in the germline V gene. Trimming at V came to 5 bases and at J to 7 bases, leaving 9 bases not matched to a gene. CDR3 residues: CASSRGASGENEQFF. For the CDR3, the DNA is TGTGCCAGCAGCCGAGGTGCTAGCGGGGAAAATGAGCAGTTCTTC.

This clonotype turned up a few times. The CDR3 nucleotides read TGTGCCAGCAGTTACCCGGGGGACGAGCAGTACTTC. Amino acids: CASSYPGDEQYF. V gene TRBV6-6 combines with J gene TRBJ2-7; a possible D gene is TRBD2 (6 bases). The CDR3 spans 12 residues. Germline-derived CDR1 and CDR2 are MNHNY and SVGAGI (reference sequence). With 2 bases removed from V and 5 bases from J, the gap between germline ends came to 7 bases.

This rearrangement joins TRBV7-2 to TRBJ2-3, with TRBD2 matching over 11 bases. This CDR3 region has 20 residues. Germline V lookup: CDR1 SGHTA, CDR2 FQGNSA. V lost 2 bases to trimming and J lost 0 bases; unmatched junction nucleotides: 13. For the CDR3, the DNA is TGTGCCAGCAGCTTATATCCACGCCTAGCGGGGGGTTCTAGCACAGATACGCAGTATTTT. Its translation: CASSLYPRLAGGSSTDTQYF. Supplemented by reference TRBV7-2 and TRBJ2-3, the full variable domain reads GAGVSQSPSNKVTEKGKDVELRCDPISGHTALYWYRQSLGQGLEFLIYFQGNSAPDKSGLPSDRFSAERTGGSVSTLTIQRTQQEDSAVYLCASSLYPRLAGGSSTDTQYFGPGTRLTVL.

The chain joins TRBV7-9 to TRBJ2-7; TRBD1 agrees at 8 bases. CDR1 is SEHNR, CDR2 FQNEAQ, per germline (reference sequence). Trimming removed 5 bases from V and 6 bases from J; junction bases left unmatched: 6. The CDR3 is 13 amino acids. CDR3 in DNA: TGTGCCAGCAGCACCCAGGGGGCAGGCGAGCAGTACTTC. It specifies CASSTQGAGEQYF.